Presented here are 11 T cell receptor beta chains from one specimen sequenced in a study of identical twins. TCRdb redid the calling of the 5' RACE reads with MiXCR, one entry per CDR3 protein. The sample includes 1.5 million to 2 million distinct CDR3 sequences, under 35% of them seen just once. Material for sequencing was cord blood. The receptors stem from a newborn girl in good health.

This clonotype was picked up a small number of times. The rearrangement joins TRBV14 to TRBJ1-5; D call uncertain. Germline assignment: CDR1 SGHDN and CDR2 FVKESK. The CDR3 runs 15 residues. Between the trimmed V and J ends, which lost 0 bases and 12 bases, there was a span of 18 bases. CDR3 amino acids: CASSQDPGPYQVQHF. As DNA, the CDR3 is TGTGCCAGCAGCCAAGACCCTGGGCCCTATCAGGTCCAGCATTTT.

This clonotype was picked up a small number of times. The V and J genes are TRBV2 and TRBJ1-2; D is possibly TRBD1 (6 bases). Looked up from germline, CDR1 is SNHLY and CDR2 is FYNNEI. The CDR3 covers 16 residues. Trimming removed 1 base from V and 1 base from J, with 13 bases in between. CDR3 bases: TGTGCCAGCAGTGAAGGGGACACCCACCTTAACTATGGCTACACCTTC. Translated: CASSEGDTHLNYGYTF.

The table lists this clonotype with a few counts. The genes are TRBV27 and TRBJ1-5; D not resolved. Trimming cost V 4 bases and J 9 bases, with 19 bases left between them. The germline gives CDR1 MNHEY, CDR2 SMNVEV (reference sequence). The CDR3 consists of 15 residues. The CDR3, as DNA: TGTGCCAGCAGTTACCGGGCCCATCCACTAGCGCCCCAGCATTTT. Its translation is CASSYRAHPLAPQHF.

V is TRBV2 and J is TRBJ1-1; D is possibly TRBD1 (6 bases). Germline assignment: CDR1 SNHLY and CDR2 FYNNEI. The CDR3 runs 15 residues. The ends were cut back, 6 bases at V and 1 base at J, with 15 bases in the middle. The CDR3 here is CASRGALGQNTEAFF. For the CDR3, the DNA is TGTGCCAGCAGGGGCGCGTTGGGACAGAACACTGAAGCTTTCTTT. Variable domain in full (rest from reference TRBV2 and TRBJ1-1): EPEVTQTPSHQVTQMGQEVILRCVPISNHLYFYWYRQILGQKVEFLVSFYNNEISEKSEIFDDQFSVERPDGSNFTLKIRSTKLEDSAMYFCASRGALGQNTEAFFGQGTRLTVV.

V usage is TRBV12-3 or TRBV12-4 and J usage is TRBJ2-4, with D possibly TRBD2 on 6 matching bases. V lost 5 bases and J 15 bases, leaving 17 bases between the germline ends. This CDR3 contains 12 residues. The CDR3 DNA reads TGTGCCAGCAGTGTCTCGAGGGAGGATCGGTACTTC. Translating gives CASSVSREDRYF.

This clonotype was counted a few times. The chain uses TRBV6-5 and TRBJ2-3; 7 nucleotides line up with TRBD2. Germline V lookup: CDR1 MNHEY, CDR2 SVGAGI. The CDR3 runs 14 residues. V lost 8 bases, J lost 4 bases, and 9 bases stayed unmatched. This CDR3 is CASRSGGRPDTQYF. Written as DNA, the CDR3 is TGTGCCAGCCGGTCGGGGGGTCGTCCAGATACGCAGTATTTT.

The J gene is TRBJ2-2, the V gene TRBV7-9, with 8 bases fitting TRBD2. From germline, CDR1 is SEHNR and CDR2 FQNEAQ (reference sequence). This CDR3 has 18 amino acids. After removal of 1 base from V and 4 bases from J, the junction contained 11 bases not matched to a gene. The CDR3 region has the DNA TGTGCCAGCAGCTTAGTAAGGGGACTAGTACCCCTCACCGGGGAGCTGTTTTTT. Residues: CASSLVRGLVPLTGELFF. The whole variable domain, remainder taken from reference TRBV7-9 and TRBJ2-2, is DTGVSQNPRHKITKRGQNVTFRCDPISEHNRLYWYRQTLGQGPEFLTYFQNEAQLEKSRLLSDRFSAERPKGSFSTLEIQRTEQGDSAMYLCASSLVRGLVPLTGELFFGEGSRLTVL.

V gene TRBV29-1 combines with J gene TRBJ2-1, with D perhaps TRBD1 (6 bases). CDR1 and CDR2 (germline): SQVTM, ANQGSEA. V lost 1 base and J 8 bases, leaving 18 bases between the germline ends. This CDR3 contains 15 residues. The DNA of the CDR3 is TGCAGCGTTGAAGGCCCGTCAGGGGTATTCGATGAGCAGTTCTTC. This codes for CSVEGPSGVFDEQFF.

There are many counts of this clonotype. The chain recombines TRBV12-3 or TRBV12-4 with TRBJ1-6; TRBD1 aligns across 7 bases. V trimming: 3 bases; J trimming: 7 bases; junction bases outside the gene matches: 6. The CDR3 covers 15 residues. The CDR3 DNA follows: TGTGCCAGCAGTTTCACGGGACAGTTGAATTCACCCCTCCACTTT. Translated: CASSFTGQLNSPLHF.

The rearrangement joins TRBV2 to TRBJ2-3; 7 nucleotides agree with TRBD1. With V trimmed by 4 bases and J by 4 bases, 11 bases remained unmatched. Germline CDR1 reads SNHLY; CDR2 reads FYNNEI. The length of the CDR3 is 16 residues. The CDR3, as DNA: TGTGCCAGCAGTGTGAGAGGGGGCGTTTCTCCAGATACGCAGTATTTT. As protein: CASSVRGGVSPDTQYF.

The chain recombines TRBV4-2 with TRBJ1-1, with 7 bases lining up with TRBD1. The germline gives CDR1 LGHNA, CDR2 YNFKEQ. V lost 4 bases, J lost 0 bases, and 5 bases stayed unmatched. This CDR3 comprises 15 residues. CDR3 sequence (DNA): TGTGCCAGCAGCCCCCGGGACAGAATGAACACTGAAGCTTTCTTT. Its translation: CASSPRDRMNTEAFF.